This T cell receptor beta chain was observed in a study of vaccination and CD4 T cells after COVID-19. Study at large: Participants were vaccinated with two doses, given as either BNT162b2 or mRNA-1273 vaccine. As control conditions, cultures were given either a CEFX pool serving as positive control, an HIV-1 Nef pool, or no peptide at all.

This clonotype occurred a few times. Its antigen remains unknown. Cultured CD4+ T cell DNA was sequenced using the Oncomine TCR Beta short-read assay. TCRdb reprocessed the PCR reads with MiXCR, giving one entry per CDR3 protein. The profile covers tens of thousands of distinct CDR3 sequences, with about 41% appearing a single time and roughly a tenth taken by the ten largest. Whole-study results and caveats: Median reactive clonotypes, those recognizing SARS-CoV-2, rose from about 22 to 38, not significantly.

The germline V gene has CDR1 LGHNA and CDR2 YNFKEQ. V lost 0 bases, J lost 3 bases, and 4 bases stayed unmatched. The CDR3 runs 15 residues. Treatment noted: roughly 10-day PBMC culture with coronavirus spike peptide pools or control peptides (ViraFEST assay). PCR-confirmed positives ranged from March to December 2020, preceding US Alpha, Beta and Delta variants. The gene calls are TRBV4-2 and TRBJ2-5; 7 bases match TRBD2. What was sequenced was CD4+ T cells from blood, cultured in vitro. This clonotype was sampled from a human donor who had recovered from COVID-19. The CDR3 DNA sequence: TGTGCCAGCAGCCAAGATCTAGCGGCCAAAGAGACCCAGTACTTC. This sequence encodes CASSQDLAAKETQYF.